These 26 T cell receptor beta chains came from one sample sequenced in a study of shared clonotypes between healthy human individuals (TCRdb year 2020). Library creation used the immunoSEQ multiplex PCR assay. Sourced from immuneACCESS, this table was stored by TCRdb with only in-frame sequences that have V and J called. A share of the clones is absent; for the studies checked, an unresolved V gene accounts for under half, and the remainder has no known explanation. This sample is represented by about 1.5 million clones; about 96% of them were singletons. Of the sample, over 1% is held by the ten largest clones. Sequenced input: naive CD4+ T cells sorted from blood. What the cell subset or site label conveys for this sample: CD45RA+ positively selected. Receptors originate from a man under 40 in good health.

The genes are TRBV19 and TRBJ2-1; 10 bases are shared with TRBD2. CDR1 and CDR2 from the germline V gene are LNHDA and SQIVND (reference sequence). The length of the CDR3 is 15 residues. V was pared by 4 bases and J by 10 bases, with 10 bases of the junction left unmatched. Here the CDR3 DNA reads TGTGCCAGTAGTAGGACTAGCGGCTTATGGGGAGAGCAGTTCTTC. It specifies CASSRTSGLWGEQFF.

This clone was detected only once. CDR3 bases: TGTGCCAGCAGCTTAGTACGGGGGTGGAATGAGCAGTTCTTC. Its protein product is CASSLVRGWNEQFF. V usage is TRBV11-2 and J usage is TRBJ2-1, with TRBD2 as a possible D gene (6 bases). Trimming removed 1 base at V and 7 bases at J, with 11 bases between. The length of the CDR3 is 14 residues. Germline V gene lookup returns CDR1 SGHAT and CDR2 FQNNGV.

The chain combines TRBV9 with TRBJ2-1; 7 bases match TRBD2. Germline CDR1 SGDLS, CDR2 YYNGEE. There are 17 residues in the CDR3. V shed 3 bases, J shed 8 bases, and the junction held 17 bases outside the gene matches. CDR3 bases: TGTGCCAGCAGCGCGGGGAGTGTATGGCGGGAGCGTCATGAGCAGTTCTTC. This gives the protein CASSAGSVWRERHEQFF.

The rearrangement links TRBV7-9 to TRBJ2-3; 7 positions agree with TRBD2. The CDR3 length is 16 residues. Germline trimming cut 4 bases from V and 6 bases from J; bases unmatched to any gene: 13. Germline V gives CDR1 SEHNR, CDR2 FQNEAQ (reference sequence). The CDR3 sequence: CASSSTTSDLGDTQYF. CDR3 DNA: TGTGCCAGCAGCTCCACCACTAGCGACCTGGGGGATACGCAGTATTTT.

The rearrangement links TRBV7-9 to TRBJ1-3; no clear D. Looked up from germline, CDR1 is SEHNR and CDR2 is FQNEAQ (reference sequence). The CDR3 totals 14 residues. V was cut by 3 bases and J by 0 bases, with 6 bases left in between. As DNA, the CDR3 is TGTGCCAGCAGCTTGACCATCTCTGGAAACACCATATATTTT. Translated: CASSLTISGNTIYF.

The V gene is TRBV5-1, the J gene TRBJ1-2, with TRBD1 matching over 9 bases. Unmatched junction bases numbered 8, after V lost 0 bases and J lost 5 bases. The CDR3 consists of 16 residues. Germline V gene lookup returns CDR1 SGHRS and CDR2 YFSETQ. Here the CDR3 DNA reads TGCGCCAGCAGCTTGGGACAGGGGGACGAAGCTTATGGCTACACCTTC. Protein product: CASSLGQGDEAYGYTF.

The table lists this clone with a few counts. The same CDR3 is also encoded by other DNA sequences in this sample. This chain connects TRBV5-1 to TRBJ1-5; 8 nucleotides match TRBD1. The CDR3 extends over 14 amino acids. The V gene's germline CDR1 is SGHRS and CDR2 YFSETQ. Trimming removed 3 bases from V and 4 bases from J; junction bases left unmatched: 3. This CDR3 is CASSSQGGNQPQHF. CDR3 DNA: TGCGCCAGCAGCTCACAGGGGGGAAATCAGCCCCAGCATTTT.

This rearrangement joins TRBV28 to TRBJ1-1; D call uncertain. CDR3 length: 17 amino acids. CDR1 MDHEN and CDR2 SYDVKM come from the germline V gene. V was trimmed by 7 bases and J by 0 bases, leaving 21 bases between them. CDR3 DNA sequence: TGTGCCAGCACCGAAAATCGGCAGGCCTCCATGAACACTGAAGCTTTCTTT. This codes for CASTENRQASMNTEAFF.

This chain links TRBV5-4 with TRBJ1-2; D possibly corresponds to TRBD1 (5 bases). Germline CDR1 is SGHNT and CDR2 is YYREEE (reference sequence). Trimming removed 4 bases at V and 2 bases at J, with 12 bases between. CDR3 size: 14 residues. The CDR3 DNA reads as TGTGCCAGCAGCGGGACCCCGGCCAACTATGGCTACACCTTC. It codes for CASSGTPANYGYTF.

The chain carries TRBV27 and TRBJ2-7, with D maybe TRBD1 (6 bases). The CDR3 loop spans 15 amino acids. The germline V gene has CDR1 MNHEY and CDR2 SMNVEV (reference sequence). Trimming took off 3 bases at V and 6 bases at J, with 18 bases between the two ends. The CDR3 loop is CASSLGAAGVGEQYF. The CDR3 coding sequence is TGTGCCAGCAGTTTGGGAGCGGCAGGGGTTGGCGAGCAGTACTTC.

CDR3 sequence: CASRSSGTSYEQYF. The CDR3 coding sequence is TGTGCCAGCAGGTCGTCCGGGACCTCCTACGAGCAGTACTTC. The gene calls are TRBV7-2 and TRBJ2-7; TRBD1 or TRBD2 may be the D gene (5 bases each). V dropped 6 bases and J dropped 0 bases, with 12 bases sitting between them. The CDR3 runs to 14 residues. Germline V gene lookup returns CDR1 SGHTA and CDR2 FQGNSA.

V gene TRBV5-4 combines with J gene TRBJ2-7, with D unclear. V was trimmed by 7 bases and J by 3 bases, leaving 17 bases between them. Germline lookup yields CDR1 SGHNT and CDR2 YYREEE (reference sequence). The CDR3 totals 14 residues. This CDR3 is CASRPGPSGYEQYF. The CDR3 DNA is TGTGCCAGCCGACCGGGCCCCTCGGGCTACGAGCAGTACTTC.

The V and J genes are TRBV5-3 and TRBJ1-5, with D unclear. TRBV5-3 is reported as an ORF; its role is uncertain. V dropped 4 bases and J dropped 0 bases, with 20 bases sitting between them. The CDR3 has 18 amino acids. The CDR3, as DNA: TGTGCCAGAAGCCCCGGAGAGCCACTCAATTATAGCAATCAGCCCCAGCATTTT. Protein sequence: CARSPGEPLNYSNQPQHF.

The chain uses TRBV13 and TRBJ2-1; 9 bases match TRBD1. Germline V gene data show CDR1 as PRHDT and CDR2 as FYEKMQ (reference sequence). The CDR3 length is 18 residues. Trimming took 2 bases from V and 2 from J; bases not matched to a gene: 10. The DNA for the CDR3 is TGTGCCAGCAGCTTAAGGGGACAGGGAATTATAACCTACAATGAGCAGTTCTTC. This codes for CASSLRGQGIITYNEQFF.

This chain uses TRBV10-2 with TRBJ1-5; D is ambiguous. V was pared by 2 bases and J by 2 bases, with 16 bases between. The CDR3 contains 17 residues. Germline V gene lookup returns CDR1 WSHSY and CDR2 SAAADI. The CDR3 region is CASSEIPDMGGNQPQHF. The CDR3 DNA follows: TGCGCCAGCAGTGAGATCCCAGACATGGGCGGCAATCAGCCCCAGCATTTT.

The chain combines TRBV18 with TRBJ2-5; the D is unclear. This CDR3 has 13 amino acids. Germline CDR1 is KGHSH and CDR2 is LQKENI. V lost 3 bases and J 4 bases, leaving 9 bases between the germline ends. CDR3 region: CASSPPQRETQYF. In DNA, the CDR3 is TGTGCCAGCTCACCTCCACAGAGAGAGACCCAGTACTTC.

This chain uses TRBV28 with TRBJ2-3; TRBD2 agrees at 9 bases. Trimming cost V 3 bases and J 1 base; bases outside gene matches: 2. The CDR3 runs 15 residues. CDR1 is MDHEN and CDR2 is SYDVKM in the germline V gene. CDR3 sequence (DNA): TGTGCCAGCAGTTTCCGGACTAGCGGCACAGATACGCAGTATTTT. It is translated as CASSFRTSGTDTQYF.

The V call is TRBV29-1, the J call TRBJ2-7; the D gene is possibly TRBD1 (6 bases). CDR1 SQVTM and CDR2 ANQGSEA come from the germline V gene. The CDR3 extends over 11 amino acids. Deletions cut 7 bases from V and 4 bases from J, with 11 bases between. CDR3 loop: CSGRGNYEQYF. The DNA for the CDR3 is TGCAGCGGTAGGGGGAATTACGAGCAGTACTTC.

The rearrangement links TRBV28 to TRBJ2-1, with TRBD1 identical over 8 bases. From germline, CDR1 is MDHEN and CDR2 SYDVKM. J was trimmed by 6 bases and V by 5 bases; bases with no gene match: 9. The CDR3 runs to 15 residues. In DNA, the CDR3 is TGTGCCAGCAGTCCAGGGACAGGAGGTTCCAATGAGCAGTTCTTC. Its translation: CASSPGTGGSNEQFF.

V and J are TRBV4-2 and TRBJ2-1; D remains ambiguous. CDR3 length equals 16 residues. The ends were cut back, 0 bases at V and 4 bases at J, with 13 bases in the middle. In germline, CDR1 is LGHNA, CDR2 YNFKEQ. This CDR3 is CASSQDRLEIYNEQFF. Here the CDR3 DNA reads TGTGCCAGCAGCCAAGATCGGCTAGAGATTTACAATGAGCAGTTCTTC.

This chain joins TRBV4-2 and TRBJ2-2; 7 positions agree with TRBD2. The germline V gene has CDR1 LGHNA and CDR2 YNFKEQ. The CDR3 is 17 amino acids. The V gene end was trimmed by 3 bases and the J gene end by 4 bases; junction bases not matched to a gene: 11. CDR3 DNA: TGTGCCAGCAGCCAGGACAACGGCGGGAGCGGCACCGGGGAGCTGTTTTTT. Protein product: CASSQDNGGSGTGELFF.

The V and J genes are TRBV28 and TRBJ2-7; D is unresolved. CDR1 is MDHEN, CDR2 SYDVKM, per germline. With 6 bases removed from V and 3 bases from J, the gap between germline ends came to 24 bases. The CDR3 loop spans 17 amino acids. CDR3 coding DNA: TGTGCCAGCAGCCCTCTCCCCGGTCTAAGCCGACGCTACGAGCAGTACTTC. This encodes CASSPLPGLSRRYEQYF.

The rearrangement joins TRBV7-9 to TRBJ2-7; D gene unclear. Trimming stripped 5 bases from V and 0 bases from J, with 11 bases between. In germline, CDR1 is SEHNR, CDR2 FQNEAQ (reference sequence). This CDR3 has 14 amino acids. CDR3 residues: CASSNYKSSYEQYF. CDR3 nucleotide sequence: TGTGCCAGCAGCAACTACAAGAGCTCCTACGAGCAGTACTTC.

The chain is built from TRBV18 and TRBJ2-7, with TRBD2 as a possible D gene (7 bases). The CDR3 is 14 residues long. The V end was cut by 3 bases, the J end by 3 bases, with 12 bases between. CDR1 and CDR2 from the germline V gene are KGHSH and LQKENI. CDR3 sequence: CASSPSGGGYEQYF. The CDR3 coding sequence is TGTGCCAGCTCACCCTCGGGGGGCGGCTACGAGCAGTACTTC. The full variable domain, completed using reference TRBV18 and TRBJ2-7, is NAGVMQNPRHLVRRRGQEARLRCSPMKGHSHVYWYRQLPEEGLKFMVYLQKENIIDESGMPKERFSAEFPKEGPSILRIQQVVRGDSAAYFCASSPSGGGYEQYFGPGTRLTVT.

The chain uses TRBV6-6 and TRBJ2-3; D possibly corresponds to TRBD2 (5 bases). The germline gives CDR1 MNHNY, CDR2 SVGAGI (reference sequence). CDR3 length equals 13 residues. V was clipped by 7 bases and J by 6 bases, with 14 bases between them. This chain's CDR3 is CASILDSGDTQYF. The CDR3 DNA follows: TGTGCCAGCATACTGGACTCAGGTGATACGCAGTATTTT.

In its sample, this clone was seen a few times. This rearrangement joins TRBV7-3 to TRBJ1-4; D is undetermined. The ends were cut back, 6 bases at V and 7 bases at J, with 12 bases in the middle. The CDR3 spans 13 residues. CDR1 and CDR2 from the germline V gene are SGHTA and FQGTGA. This chain's CDR3 is CASSVGPSEKLFF. DNA of the CDR3: TGTGCCAGCAGTGTTGGACCTTCTGAAAAACTGTTTTTT.